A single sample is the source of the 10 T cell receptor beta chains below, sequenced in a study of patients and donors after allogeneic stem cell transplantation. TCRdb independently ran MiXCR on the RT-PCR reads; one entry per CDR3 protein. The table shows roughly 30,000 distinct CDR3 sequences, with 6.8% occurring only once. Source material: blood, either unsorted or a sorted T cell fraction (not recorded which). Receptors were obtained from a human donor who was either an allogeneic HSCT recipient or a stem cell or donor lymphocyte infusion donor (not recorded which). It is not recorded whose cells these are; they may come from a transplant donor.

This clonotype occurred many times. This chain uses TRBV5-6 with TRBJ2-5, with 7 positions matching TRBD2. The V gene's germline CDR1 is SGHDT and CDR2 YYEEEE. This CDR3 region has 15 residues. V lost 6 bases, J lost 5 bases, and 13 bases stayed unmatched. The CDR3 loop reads CASMARGRNSETQYF. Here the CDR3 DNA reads TGTGCCAGCATGGCGCGCGGGAGAAATAGTGAGACCCAGTACTTC.

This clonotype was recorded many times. CDR3 sequence reads: CASSLPGVPSGANVLTF. CDR3 bases: TGTGCCAGCAGTCTTCCGGGGGTCCCCTCTGGGGCCAACGTCCTGACTTTC. The rearrangement joins TRBV28 to TRBJ2-6; possibly TRBD2 for D (6 bases). Trimming stripped 5 bases from V and 0 bases from J, with 14 bases between. From germline, CDR1 is MDHEN and CDR2 SYDVKM. This CDR3 is 17 amino acids long.

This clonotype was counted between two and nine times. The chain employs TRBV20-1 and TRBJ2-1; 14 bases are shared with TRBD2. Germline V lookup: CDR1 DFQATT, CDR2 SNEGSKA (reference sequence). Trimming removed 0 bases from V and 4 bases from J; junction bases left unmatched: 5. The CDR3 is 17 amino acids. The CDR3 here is CSARDPRLAGGYNEQFF. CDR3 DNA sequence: TGCAGTGCTAGAGATCCCCGACTAGCGGGAGGGTACAATGAGCAGTTCTTC.

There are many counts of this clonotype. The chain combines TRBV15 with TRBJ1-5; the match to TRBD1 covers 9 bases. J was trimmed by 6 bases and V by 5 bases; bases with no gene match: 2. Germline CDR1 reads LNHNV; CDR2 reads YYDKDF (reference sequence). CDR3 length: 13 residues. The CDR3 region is CATSGTGFQPQHF. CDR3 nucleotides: TGTGCCACCAGCGGGACAGGGTTTCAGCCCCAGCATTTT.

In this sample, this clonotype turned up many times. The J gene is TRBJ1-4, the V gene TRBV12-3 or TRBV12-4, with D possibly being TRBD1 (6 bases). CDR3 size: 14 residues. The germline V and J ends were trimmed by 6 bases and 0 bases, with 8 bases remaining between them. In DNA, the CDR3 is TGTGCCAGCAGACGACAGGCAACTAATGAAAAACTGTTTTTT. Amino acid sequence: CASRRQATNEKLFF.

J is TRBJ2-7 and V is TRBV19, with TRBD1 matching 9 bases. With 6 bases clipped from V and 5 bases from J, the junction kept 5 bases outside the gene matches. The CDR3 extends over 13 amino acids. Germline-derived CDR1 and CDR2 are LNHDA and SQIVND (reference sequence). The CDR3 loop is CASSKQGADEQYF. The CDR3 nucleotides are TGTGCCAGTAGCAAACAGGGGGCGGACGAGCAGTACTTC.

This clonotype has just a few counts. The CDR3 loop reads CASRPGRGFANTEAFF. In nucleotides, the CDR3 is TGTGCCAGCAGGCCCGGCAGGGGCTTTGCGAACACTGAAGCTTTCTTT. J is TRBJ1-1 and V is TRBV7-2; D is possibly TRBD1 (6 bases). Germline values: CDR1 SGHTA, CDR2 FQGNSA. This CDR3 is built from 16 residues. V lost 6 bases and J lost 1, with 18 bases in between.

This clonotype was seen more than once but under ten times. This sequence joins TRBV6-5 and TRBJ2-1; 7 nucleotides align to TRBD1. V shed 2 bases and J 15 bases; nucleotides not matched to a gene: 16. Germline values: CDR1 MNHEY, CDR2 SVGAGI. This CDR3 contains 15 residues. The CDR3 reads CASSYDPNLQGIVFF. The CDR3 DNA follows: TGTGCCAGCAGTTACGACCCCAACTTACAGGGGATAGTGTTCTTC.

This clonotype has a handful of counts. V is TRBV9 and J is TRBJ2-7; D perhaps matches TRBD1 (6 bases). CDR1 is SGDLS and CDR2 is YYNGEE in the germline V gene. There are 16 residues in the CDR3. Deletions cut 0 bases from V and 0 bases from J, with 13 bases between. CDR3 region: CASSVEVDSHSYEQYF. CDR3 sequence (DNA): TGTGCCAGCAGCGTAGAGGTGGACAGCCACTCCTACGAGCAGTACTTC. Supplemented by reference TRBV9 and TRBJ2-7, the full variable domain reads DSGVTQTPKHLITATGQRVTLRCSPRSGDLSVYWYQQSLDQGLQFLIQYYNGEERAKGNILERFSAQQFPDLHSELNLSSLELGDSALYFCASSVEVDSHSYEQYFGPGTRLTVT.

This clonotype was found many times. CDR3 DNA sequence: TGTGCCATCAGTGGCACGGCAGGGGGCTCCTACGAGCAGTACTTC. It is translated as CAISGTAGGSYEQYF. The chain couples TRBV10-3 to TRBJ2-7; 7 bases are a match to TRBD1. The ends lost 4 bases at V and 0 bases at J; junction bases unmatched: 6. CDR3 length equals 15 residues. Germline CDR1 ENHRY, CDR2 SYGVKD.